A selection of T cell receptor beta chains follows, all from one sample in a study of identical twins. TCRdb re-called the 5' RACE reads with MiXCR, one entry per CDR3 protein. The profile covers hundreds of thousands of distinct CDR3 sequences, with approximately 21% appearing a single time and roughly 4% taken by the ten largest. Separately, the same data were catalogued under a study of T cells expressing NK-cell markers.

The material sequenced was PBMCs. These receptors were collected from a woman younger than 30 in good health. CDR3s include the opening cysteine and the closing phenylalanine or tryptophan. Each record gives: clone size, J gene, V gene, CDR3 length, D gene, CDR3 DNA, CDR3 protein. D genes are given only for firm matches. The size of a clone is reported for some rows only, either as once, few or many, or as a class for expanded clones.

clone_size: -; j_call: TRBJ2-5; v_call: TRBV20-1; cdr3_length: 15; d_call: TRBD2; cdr3_nt: TGCAGTGCTACTACGACTAGCGGTTCAAGAGAGGCCCAGTACTTC; cdr3_aa: CSATTTSGSREAQYF
clone_size: -; j_call: TRBJ2-5; v_call: TRBV27; cdr3_length: 13; d_call: -; cdr3_nt: TGTGCCAGCAGTTTATTCGCGGCAGAGACCCAGTACTTC; cdr3_aa: CASSLFAAETQYF
clone_size: -; j_call: TRBJ2-7; v_call: TRBV12-3/TRBV12-4; cdr3_length: 15; d_call: -; cdr3_nt: TGTGCCAGCAAGTTGACGACAGAATACTCCTACGAGCAGTACTTC; cdr3_aa: CASKLTTEYSYEQYF
clone_size: few; j_call: TRBJ2-4; v_call: TRBV7-2; cdr3_length: 22; d_call: TRBD2; cdr3_nt: TGTGCCAGCAGCTTACAAGCGGGACTAGCGGGATCTCTCGGAGGGGCCAAAAACATTCAGTACTTC; cdr3_aa: CASSLQAGLAGSLGGAKNIQYF
clone_size: many; j_call: TRBJ2-5; v_call: TRBV11-1; cdr3_length: 12; d_call: -; cdr3_nt: TGTGCCAGCAGCCCCAGATGGGAGACCCAGTACTTC; cdr3_aa: CASSPRWETQYF
clone_size: once; j_call: TRBJ2-3; v_call: TRBV11-2; cdr3_length: 14; d_call: -; cdr3_nt: TGTGCCAGCAGCTTAGTTAGGGTCACAGATACGCAGTATTTT; cdr3_aa: CASSLVRVTDTQYF
clone_size: -; j_call: TRBJ2-1; v_call: TRBV3-1; cdr3_length: 19; d_call: TRBD2; cdr3_nt: TGTGCCAGCAGCCAAGCCACCGTTATAGCGGGAGCCCTCTCGGTTGAGCAGTTCTTC; cdr3_aa: CASSQATVIAGALSVEQFF
clone_size: many; j_call: TRBJ2-5; v_call: TRBV29-1; cdr3_length: 12; d_call: -; cdr3_nt: TGCAGCGCCTCGGTCCAGGGATGGACCCAGTACTTC; cdr3_aa: CSASVQGWTQYF
clone_size: few; j_call: TRBJ2-7; v_call: TRBV12-3/TRBV12-4; cdr3_length: 15; d_call: -; cdr3_nt: TGTGCCAGCAGTGTGGCCCGACAGTTCTCCTACGAGCAGTACTTC; cdr3_aa: CASSVARQFSYEQYF
clone_size: -; j_call: TRBJ2-5; v_call: TRBV20-1; cdr3_length: 13; d_call: -; cdr3_nt: TGCAGTGCCCCGCCGGGGCATCGAGAGACCCAGTACTTC; cdr3_aa: CSAPPGHRETQYF
clone_size: few; j_call: TRBJ1-5; v_call: TRBV12-3/TRBV12-4; cdr3_length: 15; d_call: TRBD1; cdr3_nt: TGTGCCAGCAGTTTCGACCAGGGGGCCGGAGGGTCCCAGCATTTT; cdr3_aa: CASSFDQGAGGSQHF
clone_size: -; j_call: TRBJ2-2; v_call: TRBV7-6; cdr3_length: 16; d_call: -; cdr3_nt: TGTGCCAGCAGCTTTCAATTACTACCGAACACCGGGGAGCTGTTTTTT; cdr3_aa: CASSFQLLPNTGELFF
clone_size: few; j_call: TRBJ2-5; v_call: TRBV10-3; cdr3_length: 15; d_call: -; cdr3_nt: TGTGCCATCAGTGAGTCGACTCTGGGTCGAGAGACCCAGTACTTC; cdr3_aa: CAISESTLGRETQYF
clone_size: few; j_call: TRBJ1-1; v_call: TRBV12-3/TRBV12-4; cdr3_length: 16; d_call: -; cdr3_nt: TGTGCCAGCAGTTCTGGGCAGGCGACGGGGAACACTGAAGCTTTCTTT; cdr3_aa: CASSSGQATGNTEAFF
clone_size: -; j_call: TRBJ2-3; v_call: TRBV14; cdr3_length: 13; d_call: -; cdr3_nt: TGTGCCAGCAGCCAAGACCCGACAGATACGCAGTATTTT; cdr3_aa: CASSQDPTDTQYF
clone_size: -; j_call: TRBJ2-1; v_call: TRBV20-1; cdr3_length: 14; d_call: TRBD2; cdr3_nt: TGCAGTGCCGTTATAGCGGGGGGCAAGGGTGAGCAGTTCTTC; cdr3_aa: CSAVIAGGKGEQFF
clone_size: many; j_call: TRBJ2-3; v_call: TRBV20-1; cdr3_length: 12; d_call: -; cdr3_nt: TGCAGTGCTGGCACCCAGCGGGATACGCAGTATTTT; cdr3_aa: CSAGTQRDTQYF
clone_size: few; j_call: TRBJ2-3; v_call: TRBV10-3; cdr3_length: 13; d_call: -; cdr3_nt: TGTGCCATCAGCCACGAGAACACAGATACGCAGTATTTT; cdr3_aa: CAISHENTDTQYF
clone_size: -; j_call: TRBJ1-1; v_call: TRBV6-6; cdr3_length: 11; d_call: -; cdr3_nt: TGTGCCAGCGGTCATGGGGGCGAAGCTTTCTTT; cdr3_aa: CASGHGGEAFF
clone_size: many; j_call: TRBJ2-1; v_call: TRBV18; cdr3_length: 14; d_call: TRBD1; cdr3_nt: TGTGCCAGCTCACGTGTGGACAGGGCCAATGAGCAGTTCTTC; cdr3_aa: CASSRVDRANEQFF
clone_size: -; j_call: TRBJ2-5; v_call: TRBV6-2/TRBV6-3; cdr3_length: 13; d_call: TRBD2; cdr3_nt: TGTGCCGGGAGGACTAGCGGAAAAGAGACCCAGTACTTC; cdr3_aa: CAGRTSGKETQYF
clone_size: many; j_call: TRBJ2-7; v_call: TRBV9; cdr3_length: 14; d_call: TRBD1; cdr3_nt: TGTGCCAGCAGCTTTACAGGGGATACCTACGAGCAGTACTTC; cdr3_aa: CASSFTGDTYEQYF
clone_size: -; j_call: TRBJ2-1; v_call: TRBV7-9; cdr3_length: 15; d_call: -; cdr3_nt: TGTGCCAGCCGAGACGGGACAATTCGACTTAATGAGCAGTTCTTC; cdr3_aa: CASRDGTIRLNEQFF
clone_size: -; j_call: TRBJ1-1; v_call: TRBV6-1; cdr3_length: 12; d_call: TRBD1; cdr3_nt: TGTGCCAGCAGTGAGACAGGGGTGCGAGCTTTCTTT; cdr3_aa: CASSETGVRAFF